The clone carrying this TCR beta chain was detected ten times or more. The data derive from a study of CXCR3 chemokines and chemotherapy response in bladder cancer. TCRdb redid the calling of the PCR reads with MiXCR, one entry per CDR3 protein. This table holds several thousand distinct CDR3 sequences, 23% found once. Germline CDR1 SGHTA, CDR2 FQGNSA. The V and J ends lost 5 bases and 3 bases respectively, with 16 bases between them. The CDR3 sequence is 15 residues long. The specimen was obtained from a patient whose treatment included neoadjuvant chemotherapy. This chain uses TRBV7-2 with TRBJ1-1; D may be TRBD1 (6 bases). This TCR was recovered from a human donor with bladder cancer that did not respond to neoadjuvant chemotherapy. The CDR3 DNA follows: TGTGCCAGCAGCCCAGTTGGGGGCCGGGACACTGAAGCTTTCTTT. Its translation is CASSPVGGRDTEAFF.